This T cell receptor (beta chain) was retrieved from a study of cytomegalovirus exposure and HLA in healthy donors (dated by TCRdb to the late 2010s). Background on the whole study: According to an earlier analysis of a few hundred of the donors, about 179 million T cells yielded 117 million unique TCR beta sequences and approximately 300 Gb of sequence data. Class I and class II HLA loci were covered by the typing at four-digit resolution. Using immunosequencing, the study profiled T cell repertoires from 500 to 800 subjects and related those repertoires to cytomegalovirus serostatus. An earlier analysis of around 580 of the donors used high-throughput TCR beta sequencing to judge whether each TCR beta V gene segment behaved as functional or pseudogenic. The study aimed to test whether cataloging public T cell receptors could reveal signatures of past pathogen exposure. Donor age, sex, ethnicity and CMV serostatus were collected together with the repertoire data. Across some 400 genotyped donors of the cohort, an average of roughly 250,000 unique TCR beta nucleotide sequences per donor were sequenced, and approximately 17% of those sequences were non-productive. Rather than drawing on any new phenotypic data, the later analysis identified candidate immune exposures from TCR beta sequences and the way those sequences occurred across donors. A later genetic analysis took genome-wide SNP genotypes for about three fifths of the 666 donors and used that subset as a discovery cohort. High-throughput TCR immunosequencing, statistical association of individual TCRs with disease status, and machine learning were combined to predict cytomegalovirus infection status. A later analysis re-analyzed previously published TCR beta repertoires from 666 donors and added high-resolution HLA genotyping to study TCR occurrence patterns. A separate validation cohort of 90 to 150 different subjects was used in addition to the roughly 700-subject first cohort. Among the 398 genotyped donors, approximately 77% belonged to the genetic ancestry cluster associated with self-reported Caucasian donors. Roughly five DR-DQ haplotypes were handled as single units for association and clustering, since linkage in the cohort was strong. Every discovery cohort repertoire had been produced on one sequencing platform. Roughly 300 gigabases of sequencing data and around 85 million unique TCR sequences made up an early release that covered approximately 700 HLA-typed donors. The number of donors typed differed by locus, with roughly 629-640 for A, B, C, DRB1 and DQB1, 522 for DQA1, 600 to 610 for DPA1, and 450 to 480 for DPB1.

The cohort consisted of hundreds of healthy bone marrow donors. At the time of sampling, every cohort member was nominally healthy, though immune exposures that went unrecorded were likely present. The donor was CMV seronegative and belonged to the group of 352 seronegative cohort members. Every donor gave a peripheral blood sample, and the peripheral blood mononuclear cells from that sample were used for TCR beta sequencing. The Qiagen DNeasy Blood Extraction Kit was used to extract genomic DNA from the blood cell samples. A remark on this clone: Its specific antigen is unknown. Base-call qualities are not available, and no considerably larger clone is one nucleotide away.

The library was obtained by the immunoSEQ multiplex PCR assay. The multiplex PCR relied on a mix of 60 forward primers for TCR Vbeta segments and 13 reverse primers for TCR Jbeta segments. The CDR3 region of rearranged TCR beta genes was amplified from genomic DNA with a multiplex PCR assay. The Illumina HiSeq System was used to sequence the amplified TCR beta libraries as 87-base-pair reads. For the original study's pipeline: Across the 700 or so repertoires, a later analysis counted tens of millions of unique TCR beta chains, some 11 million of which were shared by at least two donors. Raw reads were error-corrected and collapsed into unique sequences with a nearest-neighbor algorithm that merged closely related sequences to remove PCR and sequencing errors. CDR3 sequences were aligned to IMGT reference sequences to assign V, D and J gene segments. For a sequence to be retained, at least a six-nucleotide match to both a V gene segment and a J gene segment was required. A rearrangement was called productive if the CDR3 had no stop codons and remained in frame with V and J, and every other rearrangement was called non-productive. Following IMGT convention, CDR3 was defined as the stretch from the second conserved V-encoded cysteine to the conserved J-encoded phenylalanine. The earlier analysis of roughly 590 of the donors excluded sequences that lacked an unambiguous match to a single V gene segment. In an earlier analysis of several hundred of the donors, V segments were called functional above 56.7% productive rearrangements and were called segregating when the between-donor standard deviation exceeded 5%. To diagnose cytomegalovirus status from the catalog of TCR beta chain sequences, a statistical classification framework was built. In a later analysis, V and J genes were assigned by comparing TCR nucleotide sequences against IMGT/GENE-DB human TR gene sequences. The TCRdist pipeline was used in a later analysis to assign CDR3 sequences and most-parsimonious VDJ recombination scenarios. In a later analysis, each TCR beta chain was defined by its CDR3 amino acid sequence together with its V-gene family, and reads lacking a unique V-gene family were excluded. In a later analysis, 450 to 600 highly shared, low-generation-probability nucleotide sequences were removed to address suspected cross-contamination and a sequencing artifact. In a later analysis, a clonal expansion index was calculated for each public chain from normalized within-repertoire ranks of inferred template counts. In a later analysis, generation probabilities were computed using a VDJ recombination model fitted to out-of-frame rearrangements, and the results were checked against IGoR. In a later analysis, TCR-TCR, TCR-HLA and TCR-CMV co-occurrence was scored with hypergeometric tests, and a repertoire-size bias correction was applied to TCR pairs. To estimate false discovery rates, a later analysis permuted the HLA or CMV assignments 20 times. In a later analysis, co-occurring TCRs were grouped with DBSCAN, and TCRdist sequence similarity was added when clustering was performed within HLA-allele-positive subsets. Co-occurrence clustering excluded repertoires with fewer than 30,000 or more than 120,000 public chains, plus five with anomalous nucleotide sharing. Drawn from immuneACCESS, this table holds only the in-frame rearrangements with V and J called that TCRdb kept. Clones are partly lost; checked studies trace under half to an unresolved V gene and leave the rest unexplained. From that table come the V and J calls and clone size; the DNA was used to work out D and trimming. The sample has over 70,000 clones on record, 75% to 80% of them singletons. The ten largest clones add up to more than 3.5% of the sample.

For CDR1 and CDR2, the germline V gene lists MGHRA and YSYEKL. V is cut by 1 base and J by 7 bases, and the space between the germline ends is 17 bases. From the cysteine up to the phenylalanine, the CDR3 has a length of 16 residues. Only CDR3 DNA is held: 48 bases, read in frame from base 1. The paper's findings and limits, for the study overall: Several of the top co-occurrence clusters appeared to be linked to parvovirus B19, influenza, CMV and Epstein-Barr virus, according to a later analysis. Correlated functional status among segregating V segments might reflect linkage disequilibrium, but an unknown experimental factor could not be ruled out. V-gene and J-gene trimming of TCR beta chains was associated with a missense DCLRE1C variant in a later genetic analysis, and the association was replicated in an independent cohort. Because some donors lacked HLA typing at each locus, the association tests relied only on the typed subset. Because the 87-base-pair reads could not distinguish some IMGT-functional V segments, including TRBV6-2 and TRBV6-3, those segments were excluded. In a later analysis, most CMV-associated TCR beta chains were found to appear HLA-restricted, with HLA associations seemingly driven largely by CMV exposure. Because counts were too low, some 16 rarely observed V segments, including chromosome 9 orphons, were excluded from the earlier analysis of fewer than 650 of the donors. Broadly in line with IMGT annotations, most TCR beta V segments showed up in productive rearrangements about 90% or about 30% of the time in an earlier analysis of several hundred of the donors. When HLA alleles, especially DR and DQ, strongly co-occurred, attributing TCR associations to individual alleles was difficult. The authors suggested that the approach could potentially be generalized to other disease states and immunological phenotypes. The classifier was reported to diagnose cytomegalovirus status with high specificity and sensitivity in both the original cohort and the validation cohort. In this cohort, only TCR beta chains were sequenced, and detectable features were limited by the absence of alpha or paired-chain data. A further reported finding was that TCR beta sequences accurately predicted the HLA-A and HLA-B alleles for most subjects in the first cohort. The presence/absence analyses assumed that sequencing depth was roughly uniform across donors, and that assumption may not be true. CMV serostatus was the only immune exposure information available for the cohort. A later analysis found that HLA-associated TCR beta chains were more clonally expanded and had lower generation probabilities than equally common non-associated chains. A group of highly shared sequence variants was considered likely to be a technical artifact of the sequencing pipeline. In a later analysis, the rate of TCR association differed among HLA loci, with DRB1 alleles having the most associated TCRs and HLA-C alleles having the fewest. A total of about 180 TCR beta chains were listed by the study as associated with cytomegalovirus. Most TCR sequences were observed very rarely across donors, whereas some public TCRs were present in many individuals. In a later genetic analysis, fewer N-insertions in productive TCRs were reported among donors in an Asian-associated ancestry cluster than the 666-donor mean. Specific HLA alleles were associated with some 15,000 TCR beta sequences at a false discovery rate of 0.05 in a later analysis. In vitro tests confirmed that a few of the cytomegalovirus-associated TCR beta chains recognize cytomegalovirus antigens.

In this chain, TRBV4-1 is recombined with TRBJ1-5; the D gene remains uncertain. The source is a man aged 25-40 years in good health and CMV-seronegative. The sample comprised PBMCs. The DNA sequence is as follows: TGCGCCAGCAGCCAAGCCCAAAACCCGACCGGGCAGCCCCAGCATTTT. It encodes CASSQAQNPTGQPQHF.